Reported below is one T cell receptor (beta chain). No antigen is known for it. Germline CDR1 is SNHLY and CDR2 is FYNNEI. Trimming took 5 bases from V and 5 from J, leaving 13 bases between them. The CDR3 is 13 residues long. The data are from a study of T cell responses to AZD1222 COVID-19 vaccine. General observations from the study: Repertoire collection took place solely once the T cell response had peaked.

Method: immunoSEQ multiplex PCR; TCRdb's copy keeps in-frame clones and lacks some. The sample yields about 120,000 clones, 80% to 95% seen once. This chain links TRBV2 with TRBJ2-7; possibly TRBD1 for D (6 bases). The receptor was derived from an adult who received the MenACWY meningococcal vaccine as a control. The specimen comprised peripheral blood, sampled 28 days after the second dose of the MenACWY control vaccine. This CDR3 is CASSNYRDNEQYV. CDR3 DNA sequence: TGTGCCAGCAGTAATTACCGGGACAACGAGCAGTACGTC.